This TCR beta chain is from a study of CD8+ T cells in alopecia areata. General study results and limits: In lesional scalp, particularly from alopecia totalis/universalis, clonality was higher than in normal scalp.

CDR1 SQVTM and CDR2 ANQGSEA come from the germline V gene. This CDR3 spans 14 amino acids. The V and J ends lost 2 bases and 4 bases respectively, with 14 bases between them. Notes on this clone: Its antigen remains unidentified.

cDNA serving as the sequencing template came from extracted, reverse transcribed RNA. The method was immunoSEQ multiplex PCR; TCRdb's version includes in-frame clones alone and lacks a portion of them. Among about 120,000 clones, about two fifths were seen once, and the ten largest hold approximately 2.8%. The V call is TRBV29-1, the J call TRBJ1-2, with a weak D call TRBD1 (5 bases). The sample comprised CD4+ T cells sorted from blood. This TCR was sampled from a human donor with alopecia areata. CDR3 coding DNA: TGCAGCGTTGAATGGCAGGGCCGCCCCTATGGCTACACCTTC. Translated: CSVEWQGRPYGYTF.